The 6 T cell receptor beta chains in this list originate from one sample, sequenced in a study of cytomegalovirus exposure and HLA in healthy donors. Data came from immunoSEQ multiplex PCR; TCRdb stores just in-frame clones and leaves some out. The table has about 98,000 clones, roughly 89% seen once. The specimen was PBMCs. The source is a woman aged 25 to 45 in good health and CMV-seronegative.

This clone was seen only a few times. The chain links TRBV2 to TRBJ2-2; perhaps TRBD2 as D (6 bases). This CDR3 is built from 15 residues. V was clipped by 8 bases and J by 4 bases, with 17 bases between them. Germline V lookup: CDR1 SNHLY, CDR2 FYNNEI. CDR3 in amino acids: CASRGFGGSTGELFF. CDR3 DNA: TGTGCCAGCCGTGGTTTCGGGGGAAGCACCGGGGAGCTGTTTTTT. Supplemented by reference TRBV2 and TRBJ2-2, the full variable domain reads EPEVTQTPSHQVTQMGQEVILRCVPISNHLYFYWYRQILGQKVEFLVSFYNNEISEKSEIFDDQFSVERPDGSNFTLKIRSTKLEDSAMYFCASRGFGGSTGELFFGEGSRLTVL.

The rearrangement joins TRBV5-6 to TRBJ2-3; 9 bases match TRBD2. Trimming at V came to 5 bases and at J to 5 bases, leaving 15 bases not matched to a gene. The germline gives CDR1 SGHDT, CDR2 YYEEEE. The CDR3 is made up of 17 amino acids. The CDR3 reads CASSPPGSGGRGDTQYF. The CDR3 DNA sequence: TGTGCCAGCAGTCCCCCCGGGAGCGGGGGGCGGGGAGATACGCAGTATTTT.

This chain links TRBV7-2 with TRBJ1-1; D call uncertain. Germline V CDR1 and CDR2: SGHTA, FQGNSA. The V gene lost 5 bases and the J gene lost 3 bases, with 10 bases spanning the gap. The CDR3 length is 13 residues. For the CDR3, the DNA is TGTGCCAGCAGCCAACACAGAGACACTGAAGCTTTCTTT. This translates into CASSQHRDTEAFF.

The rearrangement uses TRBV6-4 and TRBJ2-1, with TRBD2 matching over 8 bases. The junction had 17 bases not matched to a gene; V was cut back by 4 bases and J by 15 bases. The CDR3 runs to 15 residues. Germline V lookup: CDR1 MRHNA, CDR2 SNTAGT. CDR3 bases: TGTGCCAGCAGTGGACAGCCCGGGGTAGCGGGAAAAATGTTCTTC. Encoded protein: CASSGQPGVAGKMFF.

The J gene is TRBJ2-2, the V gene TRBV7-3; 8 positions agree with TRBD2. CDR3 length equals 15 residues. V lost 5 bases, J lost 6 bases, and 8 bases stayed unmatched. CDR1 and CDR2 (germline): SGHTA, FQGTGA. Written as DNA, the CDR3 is TGTGCCAGCAGCCTCAGCGGGAGCGTGGCCGGGGAGCTGTTTTTT. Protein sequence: CASSLSGSVAGELFF.

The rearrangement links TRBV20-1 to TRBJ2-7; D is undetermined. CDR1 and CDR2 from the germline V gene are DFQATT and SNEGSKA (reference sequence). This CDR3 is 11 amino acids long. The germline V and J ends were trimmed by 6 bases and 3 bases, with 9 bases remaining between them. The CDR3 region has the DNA TGCAGTGCCCCTACCTACTACGAGCAGTACTTC. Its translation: CSAPTYYEQYF.